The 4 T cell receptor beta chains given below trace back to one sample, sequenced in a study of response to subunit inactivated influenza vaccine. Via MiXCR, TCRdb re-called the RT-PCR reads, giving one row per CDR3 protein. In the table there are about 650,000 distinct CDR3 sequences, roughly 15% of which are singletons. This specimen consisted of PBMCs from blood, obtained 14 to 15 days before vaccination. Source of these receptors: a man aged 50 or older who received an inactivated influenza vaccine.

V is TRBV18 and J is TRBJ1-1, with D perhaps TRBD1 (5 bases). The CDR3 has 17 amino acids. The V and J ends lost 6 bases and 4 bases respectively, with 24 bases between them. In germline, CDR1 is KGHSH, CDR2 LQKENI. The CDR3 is CASSALPSGGVGTEAFF. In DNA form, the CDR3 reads TGTGCCAGCTCCGCACTACCCTCGGGGGGGGTTGGCACTGAAGCTTTCTTT. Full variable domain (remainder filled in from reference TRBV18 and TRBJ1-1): NAGVMQNPRHLVRRRGQEARLRCSPMKGHSHVYWYRQLPEEGLKFMVYLQKENIIDESGMPKERFSAEFPKEGPSILRIQQVVRGDSAAYFCASSALPSGGVGTEAFFGQGTRLTVV.

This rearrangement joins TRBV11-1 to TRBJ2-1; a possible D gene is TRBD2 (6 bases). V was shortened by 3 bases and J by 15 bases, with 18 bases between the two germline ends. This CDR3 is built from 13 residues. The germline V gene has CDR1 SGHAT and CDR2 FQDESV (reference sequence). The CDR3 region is CASSFNGRTRLFF. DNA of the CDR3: TGTGCCAGCAGCTTTAACGGGAGAACTCGACTGTTCTTC.

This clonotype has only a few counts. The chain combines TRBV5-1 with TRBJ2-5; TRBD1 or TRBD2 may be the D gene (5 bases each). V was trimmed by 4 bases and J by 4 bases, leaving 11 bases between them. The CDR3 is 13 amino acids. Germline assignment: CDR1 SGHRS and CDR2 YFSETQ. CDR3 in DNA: TGCGCCAGCAGCGAGGGACGGCTAGAGACCCAGTACTTC. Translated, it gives CASSEGRLETQYF.

The CDR3 here is CATGPPQYNEQFF. In nucleotides, the CDR3 is TGTGCCACGGGACCGCCTCAATACAATGAGCAGTTCTTC. This chain links TRBV10-3 with TRBJ2-1; D possibly uses TRBD1 or TRBD2 (5 bases each). CDR3 length equals 13 residues. Germline CDR1 reads ENHRY; CDR2 reads SYGVKD. Trimming shortened V by 10 bases and J by 4 bases, and 14 bases separated the two germline ends.